The 5 T cell receptor beta chains below all came from one sample that was sequenced in a study of T cell repertoires in cytomegalovirus infection. Via MiXCR, TCRdb re-called the reads, giving one row per CDR3 protein. Of roughly 860,000 distinct CDR3 sequences in the sample, approximately 29% are singletons; the top ten hold around 12%. These receptors lack a known antigen. Material: cultured CD8+ T cells from PBMCs, obtained from culture after CMV antigen stimulation. The receptors stem from a human donor in good health (CMV status not recorded). Some clones in this sample may be carry-over from other donors' samples.

The J gene is TRBJ1-2, the V gene TRBV4-3, with a tentative D call TRBD1 (5 bases). V lost 0 bases, J lost 4 bases, and 15 bases lay in between. The CDR3 loop spans 16 amino acids. The V gene's germline CDR1 is LGHNA and CDR2 YSLEER. As DNA, the CDR3 is TGCGCCAGCAGCCAAGATCGGGCAGGGAGGGGCTATGGCTACACCTTC. Its protein is CASSQDRAGRGYGYTF.

The genes are TRBV12-3 or TRBV12-4 and TRBJ2-1; 7 positions agree with TRBD2. The junction had 5 bases not matched to a gene; V was cut back by 3 bases and J by 12 bases. The CDR3 has 12 residues. CDR3 loop: CASSLAGDAQFF. CDR3 bases: TGTGCCAGCAGTTTGGCGGGGGATGCGCAGTTCTTC.

This clonotype was detected a few times. The chain recombines TRBV7-8 with TRBJ2-3, with 7 positions matching TRBD2. This CDR3 contains 15 residues. After removal of 1 base from V and 3 bases from J, the junction contained 4 bases not matched to a gene. CDR1 and CDR2 (germline): SGHVS, FQNEAQ. CDR3 sequence reads: CASSLVGGTTDTQYF. CDR3 nucleotide sequence: TGTGCCAGCAGCTTAGTCGGGGGGACTACAGATACGCAGTATTTT.

This clonotype was seen only a few times. J is TRBJ2-2 and V is TRBV3-1; D may be TRBD2 (6 bases). V lost 0 bases to trimming and J lost 3 bases, with 8 bases between them. In germline, CDR1 is LGHDT, CDR2 YNNKEL (reference sequence). This CDR3 is built from 15 residues. CDR3 bases: TGTGCCAGCAGCCAAGATCGGGAGTACACCGGGGAGCTGTTTTTT. Its protein product is CASSQDREYTGELFF. Supplemented by reference TRBV3-1 and TRBJ2-2, the full variable domain reads DTAVSQTPKYLVTQMGNDKSIKCEQNLGHDTMYWYKQDSKKFLKIMFSYNNKELIINETVPNRFSPKSPDKAHLNLHINSLELGDSAVYFCASSQDREYTGELFFGEGSRLTVL.

As to this clonotype: The junction departs from germline at one end; a sequencing error may be responsible. V and J are TRBV4-1 and TRBJ1-5; tentative D call: TRBD1 (6 bases). Germline CDR1 reads MGHRA; CDR2 reads YSYEKL. CDR3 length: 15 residues. As DNA, the CDR3 is TGCGCCAGCAGCCACCGATCAGGGGTCGATCAGCGCCAGCATTTT. Its translation is CASSHRSGVDQRQHF.